These 19 T cell receptor beta chains were sequenced from one sample in a study of T cell repertoires in cytomegalovirus infection. TCRdb fed the reads into MiXCR, producing one record per CDR3 protein. The table has some 400,000 distinct CDR3 sequences, approximately 33% seen once; the top ten hold 12% to 15%. The sequenced material came from PBMCs. The receptors shown here come from a human donor in good health (CMV status not recorded). Some clones in this sample may be carry-over from other donors' samples.

This clonotype has just a few counts. V gene TRBV5-5 combines with J gene TRBJ2-2; D uncertain. This CDR3 comprises 13 residues. The V and J ends lost 4 bases and 7 bases respectively, with 11 bases between them. CDR1 is SGHKS, CDR2 YYEKEE, per germline (reference sequence). The DNA for the CDR3 is TGTGCCAGCAGCCACGACATCGGCGGGGAGCTGTTTTTT. Amino acids: CASSHDIGGELFF.

This chain uses TRBV29-1 with TRBJ2-2, with 8 bases lining up with TRBD2. After removal of 6 bases from V and 1 base from J, the junction contained 13 bases not matched to a gene. Germline values: CDR1 SQVTM, CDR2 ANQGSEA. This CDR3 spans 17 amino acids. CDR3 amino acids: CSVEPFSSGRNTGELFF. CDR3 sequence (DNA): TGCAGCGTGGAACCTTTCTCTAGCGGGCGGAACACCGGGGAGCTGTTTTTT.

The chain is built from TRBV7-8 and TRBJ2-7; 8 bases fit TRBD1. Germline-derived CDR1 and CDR2 are SGHVS and FQNEAQ. The length of the CDR3 is 13 residues. The V and J ends lost 5 bases and 4 bases, in that order; junction bases with no gene match: 4. The CDR3 reads CASSGRQGYEQYF. The CDR3 DNA is TGTGCCAGCAGCGGAAGACAGGGGTACGAGCAGTACTTC.

This clonotype turned up a few times. V and J are TRBV6-2 or TRBV6-3 and TRBJ2-1, with 10 bases fitting TRBD1. CDR3 size: 14 residues. Germline CDR1 is MNHEY and CDR2 is SVGEGT. V lost 6 bases, J lost 2 bases, and 1 base stayed unmatched. The CDR3 region has the DNA TGTGCCAGCAGCGGACAGGGGGCCTACAATGAGCAGTTCTTC. Residues: CASSGQGAYNEQFF.

The chain uses TRBV7-9 and TRBJ2-7, with D unclear. Germline V CDR1 and CDR2: SEHNR, FQNEAQ (reference sequence). The CDR3 runs 14 residues. Trimming stripped 5 bases from V and 2 bases from J, with 13 bases between. CDR3 bases: TGTGCCAGCAGCCCCCGCTCGGCCCCCTACGAGCAGTACTTC. Protein sequence: CASSPRSAPYEQYF. The full variable domain, completed using reference TRBV7-9 and TRBJ2-7, is DTGVSQNPRHKITKRGQNVTFRCDPISEHNRLYWYRQTLGQGPEFLTYFQNEAQLEKSRLLSDRFSAERPKGSFSTLEIQRTEQGDSAMYLCASSPRSAPYEQYFGPGTRLTVT.

The rearrangement joins TRBV12-3 or TRBV12-4 to TRBJ2-1, with 9 bases that match TRBD2. V trimming: 6 bases; J trimming: 0 bases; junction bases outside the gene matches: 15. The CDR3 consists of 19 residues. This chain's CDR3 is CASRSGTSRESRSYNEQFF. The CDR3 DNA is TGTGCCAGCAGATCTGGGACTAGCAGGGAGTCCCGCTCCTACAATGAGCAGTTCTTC.

This clonotype appeared a few times. This chain uses TRBV12-3 or TRBV12-4 with TRBJ2-5; D gene uncertain. The CDR3 sequence is 12 residues long. V shed 5 bases and J shed 7 bases, with 11 bases lying between them. CDR3 in DNA: TGTGCCAGCAGTCACCCTATGGGGACCCAGTACTTC. This encodes CASSHPMGTQYF.

Regarding this clonotype: This clone may be a read error of a much larger clone one base away. V is TRBV3-1 and J is TRBJ2-3; 14 bases map to TRBD2. CDR1 LGHDT and CDR2 YNNKEL come from the germline V gene (reference sequence). With V trimmed by 1 base and J by 2 bases, 2 bases remained unmatched. The length of the CDR3 is 17 residues. The CDR3 region is CASSQGTSGGPTDTQYF. CDR3 sequence (DNA): TGTGCCAGCAGCCAAGGGACTAGCGGGGGGCCCACAGATACGCAGTATTTT.

The chain carries TRBV6-6 and TRBJ1-4; D not resolved. CDR1 and CDR2 (germline): MNHNY, SVGAGI (reference sequence). This CDR3 is 13 amino acids long. V was shortened by 5 bases and J by 1 base, with 5 bases between the two germline ends. CDR3 protein: CASSRKTNEKLFF. Written as DNA, the CDR3 is TGTGCCAGCAGTAGAAAAACTAATGAAAAACTGTTTTTT.

The rearrangement links TRBV18 to TRBJ2-1; TRBD2 matches at 10 bases. The J segment lost 8 bases and the V segment lost 8 bases, leaving 9 bases of the junction unmatched. There are 14 residues in the CDR3. Germline V lookup: CDR1 KGHSH, CDR2 LQKENI. CDR3 DNA sequence: TGTGCCAGCACAATAGCGGGGGGCCGCGATGAGCAGTTCTTC. It yields the protein CASTIAGGRDEQFF.

There are many counts of this clonotype. The gene calls are TRBV2 and TRBJ1-1; D gene uncertain. CDR3 size: 13 residues. Per germline, CDR1 SNHLY and CDR2 FYNNEI. Trimming left V 0 bases short and J 4 bases short, with 6 bases between. CDR3 residues: CASSEAQVTEAFF. The CDR3 nucleotides are TGTGCCAGCAGTGAAGCGCAGGTCACTGAAGCTTTCTTT.

This clonotype was picked up a small number of times. This rearrangement joins TRBV5-1 to TRBJ1-1; the match to TRBD1 covers 7 bases. Germline CDR1 and CDR2: SGHRS and YFSETQ. V gave up 1 base and J gave up 0 bases; unmatched junction bases: 21. This CDR3 is 21 amino acids long. CDR3 in DNA: TGCGCCAGCAGCTTGTTCGTGTCAGGGGGGGTGGCCCGAGGTCTGAACACTGAAGCTTTCTTT. Translation: CASSLFVSGGVARGLNTEAFF. Full variable domain (rest looked up from reference TRBV5-1 and TRBJ1-1): KAGVTQTPRYLIKTRGQQVTLSCSPISGHRSVSWYQQTPGQGLQFLFEYFSETQRNKGNFPGRFSGRQFSNSRSEMNVSTLELGDSALYLCASSLFVSGGVARGLNTEAFFGQGTRLTVV.

This clonotype occurred a few times. This chain joins TRBV19 and TRBJ1-2; D is perhaps TRBD1 (6 bases). The germline CDR1 and CDR2 sequences are LNHDA and SQIVND (reference sequence). There are 14 residues in the CDR3. V was cut by 2 bases and J by 2 bases, with 9 bases left in between. The CDR3 sequence is CASSILQGNYGYTF. DNA of the CDR3: TGTGCCAGTAGTATACTGCAGGGGAACTATGGCTACACCTTC.

V is TRBV5-1 and J is TRBJ2-3; 10 positions match TRBD2. In germline, CDR1 is SGHRS, CDR2 YFSETQ. With V trimmed by 5 bases and J by 7 bases, 7 bases remained unmatched. This CDR3 spans 14 amino acids. CDR3 in amino acids: CASSKSGGAYTQYF. The DNA for the CDR3 is TGCGCCAGCAGTAAGAGCGGGGGGGCTTATACGCAGTATTTT.

This clonotype was seen just once. A much larger clone lies a single base off, so this may be a read error. The J gene is TRBJ2-1, the V gene TRBV6-5, with unresolved D. CDR3 length equals 13 residues. Germline CDR1 MNHEY, CDR2 SVGAGI. CDR3 protein: CASSYLSYNEQLF. DNA for the CDR3: TGTGCCAGCAGTTACCTCTCCTACAATGAGCAGTTGTTC.

The table lists this clonotype with a few counts. The gene calls are TRBV12-3 or TRBV12-4 and TRBJ2-1; D not certain. V was shortened by 8 bases and J by 5 bases, with 16 bases between the two germline ends. The CDR3 covers 14 residues. CDR3 bases: TGTGCCAGCCGTCCCGGCGGCTGGGACAATGAGCAGTTCTTC. This translates into CASRPGGWDNEQFF.

The genes are TRBV15 and TRBJ1-4; D not resolved. V dropped 5 bases and J dropped 7 bases, with 17 bases sitting between them. Per the germline V gene, CDR1 is LNHNV and CDR2 is YYDKDF (reference sequence). The CDR3 loop spans 15 amino acids. CDR3 residues: CATSELSKASEKLFF. CDR3 DNA sequence: TGTGCCACCAGCGAATTATCCAAAGCCAGTGAAAAACTGTTTTTT.

This clonotype was recorded a few times. The chain is built from TRBV14 and TRBJ1-1, with D possibly TRBD1 on 5 matching bases. Per the germline V gene, CDR1 is SGHDN and CDR2 is FVKESK. The length of the CDR3 is 13 residues. Trimming removed 3 bases from V and 3 bases from J, with 8 bases in between. As DNA, the CDR3 is TGTGCCAGCAGCCATCGGGGGTACACTGAAGCTTTCTTT. Translating it yields CASSHRGYTEAFF.

This clonotype was picked up many times. J is TRBJ1-6 and V is TRBV7-8, with D unresolved. Germline CDR1 and CDR2: SGHVS and FQNEAQ. The CDR3 loop spans 18 amino acids. V was trimmed by 5 bases and J by 3 bases, leaving 20 bases between them. The chain's CDR3 is CASSPPIGRLHYNSPLHF. The CDR3 DNA reads as TGTGCCAGCAGCCCACCCATTGGCAGGCTACACTATAATTCACCCCTCCACTTT.